This entry concerns a single T cell receptor beta chain. Its target is unknown. These donors, healthy bone marrow donors, were studied. The primer mix had 60 Vbeta and 13 Jbeta primers. The repertoire was sequenced with immunoSEQ multiplex PCR; TCRdb's copy has only in-frame clones and lacks some. The data show 95,000 to 150,000 clones, over 50% seen once. V dropped 4 bases and J dropped 1 base, with 13 bases sitting between them. This CDR3 has 15 amino acids. The germline V gene has CDR1 SQVTM and CDR2 ANQGSEA. The data are from a study of cytomegalovirus exposure and HLA in healthy donors. Study-wide results and limits: Later, an analysis showed that TCR beta chains associated with HLA were more clonally expanded than others that were equally common.

The genes are TRBV29-1 and TRBJ2-2, with D perhaps matching TRBD2 (5 bases). The sequenced sample was PBMCs. The sequence was collected from a woman aged 35 to 49 in good health and CMV-seropositive. The CDR3 protein is CSVVGVKGNTGELFF. In DNA form, the CDR3 reads TGCAGCGTTGTCGGGGTTAAAGGGAACACCGGGGAGCTGTTTTTT.